The entry that follows covers one T cell receptor beta chain sequence. Its cognate antigen is unknown. A multiplex PCR was run with 60 Vbeta primers and 13 Jbeta primers. Produced via immunoSEQ multiplex PCR; TCRdb's table is partial and in-frame only. Recorded for this sample: about 200,000 clones. This sample is drawn from a study of cytomegalovirus exposure and HLA in healthy donors. Study findings and constraints: Later on, a genetic analysis was performed. It linked a missense variant in DCLRE1C with V- and J-gene trimming of TCR beta. Compared with the approximately 700-donor mean, an Asian-associated ancestry cluster reportedly had fewer N-insertions, according to a later analysis. Among immune exposure information, only CMV serostatus was available.

The sample taken for sequencing was PBMCs. This clonotype was obtained from a man aged 25 to 40 in good health and CMV-seronegative.

In DNA, the CDR3 is TGTGCCAGCAGCCTCTGGGGGGAAATGTACTACAATGAGCAGTTCTTC. The encoded protein is CASSLWGEMYYNEQFF. The chain combines TRBV9 with TRBJ2-1, with D perhaps TRBD2 (6 bases). CDR3 length equals 16 residues. The V end lost 4 bases, the J end lost 3 bases, and 17 bases lay between the germline ends. The germline V gene has CDR1 SGDLS and CDR2 YYNGEE.